Presented here are 26 T cell receptor beta chains from one specimen sequenced in a study of blood T cells in healthy people across ages. It was with a sample-barcoded 5' primer and a J-beta primer mix that a second PCR of roughly 6 to 12 cycles was run. Each CDR3 protein gets one entry after TCRdb re-called the 5' RACE reads with MiXCR. The sample has 500,000 to 600,000 distinct CDR3 sequences, about 26% seen once. The sequencing sample was made of blood. Source of these receptors: a woman in her 70s in good health.

The chain uses TRBV20-1 and TRBJ1-2; no definite D call. This CDR3 comprises 12 residues. V was clipped by 0 bases and J by 8 bases, with 10 bases between them. Germline values: CDR1 DFQATT, CDR2 SNEGSKA (reference sequence). CDR3 in DNA: TGCAGTGCTAGAGACACCCGGGGAGGCTACACCTTC. It specifies CSARDTRGGYTF.

This chain links TRBV29-1 with TRBJ2-3; D is ambiguous. The CDR3 spans 13 residues. The V and J ends lost 5 bases and 3 bases respectively, with 12 bases between them. From germline, CDR1 is SQVTM and CDR2 ANQGSEA. The CDR3: CSVMRPGTDTQYF. The CDR3 DNA is TGCAGCGTTATGCGACCCGGAACAGATACGCAGTATTTT.

The V call is TRBV10-3, the J call TRBJ1-2, with D possibly matching TRBD1 (6 bases). Germline lookup yields CDR1 ENHRY and CDR2 SYGVKD. The CDR3 has 17 amino acids. The V and J ends lost 6 bases and 0 bases respectively, with 20 bases between them. As DNA, the CDR3 is TGTGCCATCAGGGAAACTACCGGGACAAGATCTAACTATGGCTACACCTTC. Translated, it gives CAIRETTGTRSNYGYTF.

V usage is TRBV6-1 and J usage is TRBJ2-1, with TRBD2 identical over 14 bases. Germline V gene data show CDR1 as MNHNS and CDR2 as SASEGT. V shed 6 bases and J 6 bases; nucleotides not matched to a gene: 10. The CDR3 is 17 residues long. The CDR3 DNA reads as TGTGCCAGCAGACCCCGACTAGCGGGGGGGGGCGTCAATGAGCAGTTCTTC. Encoded protein: CASRPRLAGGGVNEQFF.

About this clonotype itself: The germline gene is not matched at one end of the junction; a read error may be the cause. This rearrangement joins TRBV28 to TRBJ2-1; tentatively, D is TRBD1 (6 bases). The CDR3 loop spans 12 amino acids. Per germline, CDR1 MDHEN and CDR2 SYDVKM. The CDR3 spells CASSQPGQTQHF. CDR3 DNA: TGTGCCAGCAGCCAACCAGGACAGACCCAGCACTTC.

Only a few counts were recorded for this clonotype. The chain carries TRBV15 and TRBJ2-3; 8 bases are shared with TRBD2. Germline V gene lookup returns CDR1 LNHNV and CDR2 YYDKDF (reference sequence). Trimming took 5 bases from V and 5 from J; bases not matched to a gene: 6. The CDR3 spans 14 residues. CDR3 sequence reads: CATSARGGLDTQYF. The CDR3 DNA reads TGTGCCACCAGCGCTCGGGGGGGCCTAGATACGCAGTATTTT.

This clonotype appeared a few times. The chain combines TRBV20-1 with TRBJ1-6; D is ambiguous. V was cut by 3 bases and J by 9 bases, with 9 bases left in between. This CDR3 has 12 amino acids. Looked up from germline, CDR1 is DFQATT and CDR2 is SNEGSKA (reference sequence). CDR3 coding DNA: TGCAGTGCTAGGCCTTACGGTTCACCCCTCCACTTT. As protein: CSARPYGSPLHF.

This chain uses TRBV19 with TRBJ2-3; 8 bases match TRBD1. Germline V gene sequence: CDR1 LNHDA, CDR2 SQIVND (reference sequence). The V and J ends lost 3 bases and 2 bases, in that order; junction bases with no gene match: 1. This CDR3 contains 14 residues. CDR3 sequence reads: CASSMGQVTDTQYF. The CDR3 DNA sequence: TGTGCCAGTAGTATGGGACAGGTCACAGATACGCAGTATTTT.

This clonotype has just a few counts. The rearrangement joins TRBV7-9 to TRBJ2-7; tentatively, D is TRBD2 (5 bases). CDR1 and CDR2 (germline): SEHNR, FQNEAQ (reference sequence). With 6 bases removed from V and 0 bases from J, the gap between germline ends came to 9 bases. The CDR3 is 13 amino acids. In nucleotides, the CDR3 is TGTGCCAGCAGTCGAGCGGCCTCCTACGAGCAGTACTTC. This sequence encodes CASSRAASYEQYF.

This clonotype was counted between two and nine times. The chain couples TRBV12-3 or TRBV12-4 to TRBJ2-5; the match to TRBD1 covers 10 bases. Trimming took 3 bases from V and 5 from J; bases not matched to a gene: 12. This CDR3 is built from 17 residues. The CDR3 nucleotides read TGTGCCAGCAGTTTCAGGCTACCGGGACAGGGGACGGAGACCCAGTACTTC. Its translation: CASSFRLPGQGTETQYF.

The rearrangement joins TRBV6-5 to TRBJ1-4, with D tentatively TRBD1 (5 bases). V was trimmed by 4 bases and J by 5 bases, leaving 20 bases between them. This CDR3 region has 17 residues. Germline V gene lookup returns CDR1 MNHEY and CDR2 SVGAGI. This CDR3 reads CASSSRRGGSGNEKLFF. CDR3 coding DNA: TGTGCCAGCAGTTCGCGTCGGGGGGGGAGTGGCAATGAAAAACTGTTTTTT.

Here the CDR3 DNA reads TGTGCCAGCATCTCCGGGAGACCCACAGATACGCAGTATTTT. It encodes CASISGRPTDTQYF. The V gene is TRBV7-2, the J gene TRBJ2-3; TRBD2 is a possible D gene (6 bases). The CDR3 is made up of 14 amino acids. Per the germline V gene, CDR1 is SGHTA and CDR2 is FQGNSA. The V gene lost 7 bases and the J gene lost 2 bases, with 13 bases spanning the gap.

This clonotype came up a few times. The chain uses TRBV6-5 and TRBJ1-1; possible D gene TRBD1, 6 bases. This CDR3 region has 12 residues. V dropped 6 bases and J dropped 6 bases, with 11 bases sitting between them. Per germline, CDR1 MNHEY and CDR2 SVGAGI. The CDR3 protein is CASRGASAEAFF. Written as DNA, the CDR3 is TGTGCCAGCAGGGGGGCTTCAGCTGAAGCTTTCTTT.

V usage is TRBV7-2 and J usage is TRBJ2-5; D ambiguous. CDR1 SGHTA and CDR2 FQGNSA come from the germline V gene. The CDR3 totals 13 residues. The ends were cut back, 0 bases at V and 5 bases at J, with 7 bases in the middle. The CDR3 is CASSLASRETQYF. As DNA, the CDR3 is TGTGCCAGCAGCTTAGCTAGCAGGGAGACCCAGTACTTC.

This clonotype came up a few times. This rearrangement joins TRBV5-1 to TRBJ2-7, with 8 positions matching TRBD1. Germline CDR1 SGHRS, CDR2 YFSETQ. The CDR3 covers 13 residues. Unmatched junction bases numbered 3, after V lost 4 bases and J lost 3 bases. The CDR3 loop is CASSRTGNYEQYF. The CDR3, as DNA: TGCGCCAGCAGCCGGACAGGGAACTACGAGCAGTACTTC.

This clonotype was found a few times. V and J are TRBV14 and TRBJ2-5; TRBD2 is a possible D gene (6 bases). Germline lookup yields CDR1 SGHDN and CDR2 FVKESK. V was shortened by 2 bases and J by 11 bases, with 15 bases between the two germline ends. The CDR3 extends over 13 amino acids. The CDR3 nucleotides read TGTGCCAGCAGCCAATCTAGTCGCGGGGAGCAGTACTTC. Amino acid sequence: CASSQSSRGEQYF.

V usage is TRBV12-3 or TRBV12-4 and J usage is TRBJ1-5; D is possibly TRBD1 (5 bases). The length of the CDR3 is 13 residues. Trimming stripped 6 bases from V and 11 bases from J, with 17 bases between. The CDR3 loop reads CASSLDSSGAQHF. CDR3 nucleotides: TGTGCCAGCAGCCTTGACAGTAGTGGGGCCCAGCATTTT.

The chain couples TRBV6-6 to TRBJ1-3, with a tentative D call TRBD1 (5 bases). The germline V and J ends were trimmed by 5 bases and 2 bases, with 13 bases remaining between them. The CDR3 length is 15 residues. Germline V lookup: CDR1 MNHNY, CDR2 SVGAGI (reference sequence). Written as DNA, the CDR3 is TGTGCCAGCAGTCTGGGCAGGGAGGCTGGAAACACCATATATTTT. Its protein is CASSLGREAGNTIYF.

V is TRBV4-1 and J is TRBJ1-1, with 10 bases aligning to TRBD1. The length of the CDR3 is 16 residues. The junction had 8 bases not matched to a gene; V was cut back by 4 bases and J by 3 bases. CDR1 is MGHRA, CDR2 YSYEKL, per germline. The CDR3 loop is CASSPQTGGADTEAFF. The CDR3 DNA reads TGCGCCAGCAGCCCCCAGACAGGGGGCGCAGACACTGAAGCTTTCTTT.

The chain joins TRBV7-2 to TRBJ1-1; D remains ambiguous. Trimming removed 0 bases at V and 3 bases at J, with 5 bases between. CDR3 size: 13 residues. Germline CDR1 reads SGHTA; CDR2 reads FQGNSA. The CDR3 sequence is CASSLAVHTEAFF. For the CDR3, the DNA is TGTGCCAGCAGCTTAGCGGTACACACTGAAGCTTTCTTT.

In its sample, this clonotype was seen a few times. The chain recombines TRBV30 with TRBJ1-5; D remains unclear. The CDR3 length is 13 residues. Trimming pared 2 bases from V and 0 bases from J, leaving 5 bases between. Germline V gives CDR1 GTSNPN, CDR2 SVGIG (reference sequence). CDR3 residues: CAWSPGSNQPQHF. CDR3 nucleotide sequence: TGTGCCTGGAGTCCCGGTAGCAATCAGCCCCAGCATTTT.

In this sample, this clonotype turned up a few times. In DNA, the CDR3 is TGCGCCAGCAGCAGAGCGGGACTAGCGGGTCGGGAGACCCAGTACTTC. Residues: CASSRAGLAGRETQYF. This sequence joins TRBV5-1 and TRBJ2-5; TRBD2 matches at 12 bases. Per germline, CDR1 SGHRS and CDR2 YFSETQ. The V gene end was trimmed by 4 bases and the J gene end by 5 bases; junction bases not matched to a gene: 9. The CDR3 spans 16 residues.

The CDR3 loop is CASSQGGTGRGDTQYF. The CDR3 DNA is TGTGCCAGCAGCCAAGGGGGGACAGGAAGAGGGGATACGCAGTATTTT. The chain links TRBV4-2 to TRBJ2-3; 8 nucleotides match TRBD1. The length of the CDR3 is 16 residues. Germline V gene sequence: CDR1 LGHNA, CDR2 YNFKEQ. V was clipped by 1 base and J by 6 bases; unmatched bases: 9.

The chain employs TRBV19 and TRBJ2-7, with a tentative D call TRBD2 (5 bases). The J call is doubtful: the DNA matches TRBJ2-5 better. CDR3 size: 14 residues. Germline V gives CDR1 LNHDA, CDR2 SQIVND (reference sequence). CDR3 protein: CASSPSDSQETQYF. CDR3 sequence (DNA): TGTGCCAGTAGTCCTTCGGACTCGCAAGAGACCCAGTACTTC.

This clonotype has a handful of counts. The conserved phenylalanine or tryptophan normally closing the CDR3 is absent here, so this likely arose from a read error. The chain is built from TRBV6-2 or TRBV6-3 and TRBJ2-7; 9 bases match TRBD1. Germline loops: CDR1 MNHEY, CDR2 SVGEGT. The CDR3 is 14 amino acids. V lost 4 bases to trimming and J lost 5 bases; unmatched junction nucleotides: 6. For the CDR3, the DNA is TGTGCCAGCAGTTTTGTTCGGGACAGGGACGAGCAGTACCTC. It encodes CASSFVRDRDEQYL.

This clonotype was detected a few times. The rearrangement joins TRBV10-3 to TRBJ1-6; no clear D gene. The CDR3 sequence is 14 residues long. The germline V gene encodes CDR1 ENHRY and CDR2 SYGVKD. The ends were cut back, 2 bases at V and 9 bases at J, with 11 bases in the middle. The DNA for the CDR3 is TGTGCCATCAGTGAGGGGGTCGAGGTTTCACCCCTCCACTTT. Its protein is CAISEGVEVSPLHF.